This T cell receptor (beta chain) was identified during a study of T cell responses to AZD1222 COVID-19 vaccine. The table came from immunoSEQ multiplex PCR; TCRdb's copy has only in-frame clones and leaves some out. The top ten hold 0.55% of the sample, which has about 270,000 clones, 94% seen once. The CDR3 contains 15 residues. With V trimmed by 6 bases and J by 2 bases, 1 base remained unmatched. Germline CDR1 MNHNY, CDR2 SVGAGI (reference sequence). The rearrangement uses TRBV6-6 and TRBJ2-7; 16 nucleotides match TRBD2. This TCR was sampled from an adult who received the AZD1222 COVID-19 vaccine. The sample here was peripheral blood, taken 28 days after the second AZD1222 dose. The CDR3 loop reads CASRGLAGGAYEQYF. The CDR3 DNA is TGTGCCAGCAGGGGACTAGCGGGAGGGGCCTACGAGCAGTACTTC.